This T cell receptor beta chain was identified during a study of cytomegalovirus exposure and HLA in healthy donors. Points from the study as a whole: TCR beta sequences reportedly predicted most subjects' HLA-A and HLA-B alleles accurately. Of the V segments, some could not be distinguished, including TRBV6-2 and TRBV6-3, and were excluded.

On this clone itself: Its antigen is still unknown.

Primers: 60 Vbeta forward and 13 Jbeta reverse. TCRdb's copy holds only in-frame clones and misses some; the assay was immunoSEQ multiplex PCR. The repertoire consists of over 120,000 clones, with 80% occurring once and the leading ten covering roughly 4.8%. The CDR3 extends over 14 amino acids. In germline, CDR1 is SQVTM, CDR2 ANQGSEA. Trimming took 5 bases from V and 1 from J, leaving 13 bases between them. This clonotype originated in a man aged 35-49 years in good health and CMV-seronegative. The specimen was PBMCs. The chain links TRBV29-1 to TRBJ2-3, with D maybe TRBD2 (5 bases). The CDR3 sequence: CSVLNLGGTDTQYF. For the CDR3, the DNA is TGCAGCGTTCTTAATCTCGGGGGCACAGATACGCAGTATTTT.